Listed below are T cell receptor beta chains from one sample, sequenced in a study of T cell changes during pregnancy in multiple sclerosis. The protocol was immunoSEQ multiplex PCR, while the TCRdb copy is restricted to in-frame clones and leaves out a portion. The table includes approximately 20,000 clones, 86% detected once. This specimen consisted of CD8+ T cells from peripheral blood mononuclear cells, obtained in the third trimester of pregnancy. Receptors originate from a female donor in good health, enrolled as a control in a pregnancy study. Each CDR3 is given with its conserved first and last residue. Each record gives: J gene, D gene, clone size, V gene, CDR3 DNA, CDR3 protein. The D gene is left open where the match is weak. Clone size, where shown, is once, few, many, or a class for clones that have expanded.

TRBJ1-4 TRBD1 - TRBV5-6 TGTGCCAGCAGTTTCGGGACAGGGGGCGGAAAACTGTTTTTT CASSFGTGGGKLFF
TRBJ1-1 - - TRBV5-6 TGTGCCAGCAGCTTGCGCTTTGGCAGGCTAGAAGCTTTCTTT CASSLRFGRLEAFF
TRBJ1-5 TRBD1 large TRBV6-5 TGTGCCAGCTCCTTCAGGGGGACCAATCAGCCCCAGCATTTT CASSFRGTNQPQHF
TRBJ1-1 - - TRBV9 TGTGCCAGCACTAGAAATGAGGAAACAGGGCTAAAATCGAACACTGAAGCTTTCTTT CASTRNEETGLKSNTEAFF
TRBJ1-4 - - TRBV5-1 TGCGCCAGCAGCTTGGTAGGGTCCCAGGGGGAAAAACTGTTTTTT CASSLVGSQGEKLFF
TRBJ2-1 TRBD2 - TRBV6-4 TGTGCCAGCAGTGAAGCCGGGACTAGCCCAGCCAATGAGCAGTTCTTC CASSEAGTSPANEQFF
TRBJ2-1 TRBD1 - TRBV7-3 TGTGCCAGCAGCCCACAGGGGGGCGGTGAGCAGTTCTTC CASSPQGGGEQFF
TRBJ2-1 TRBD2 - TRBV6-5 TGTGCCAGCAGTGCCGCGGGGGTGGGGAATGAGCAGTTCTTC CASSAAGVGNEQFF
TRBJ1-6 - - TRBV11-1 TGTGCCAGCAGCTCGGACAGTGGAGATTCACCCCTCCACTTT CASSSDSGDSPLHF
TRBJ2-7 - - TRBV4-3 TGCGCCAGCAGCCAAGATCGCAGGGTTTACGAGCAGTACTTC CASSQDRRVYEQYF
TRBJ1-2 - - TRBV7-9 TGTGCCAGCAGCTCTAATAACTATGGCTACACCTTC CASSSNNYGYTF
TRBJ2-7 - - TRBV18 TGTGCCAGCTCGGACTACTACGAGCAGTACTTC CASSDYYEQYF
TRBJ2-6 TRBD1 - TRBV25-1 TGTGCCAGCAGGCCTAGACAGGGGGCGTTCTCTGGGGCCAACGTCCTGACTTTC CASRPRQGAFSGANVLTF
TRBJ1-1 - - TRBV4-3 TGCGCCAGCAGCCAAGAGCGGGGGCCCGTCGACGGAGCTTTCTTT CASSQERGPVDGAFF
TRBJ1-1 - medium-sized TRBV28 TGTGCCAGCAGTTTCGTCCAAGGTACAGATGAAGCTTTCTTT CASSFVQGTDEAFF
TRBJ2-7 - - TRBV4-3 TGCGCCAGCAGCCAAGACGACAACCTTGGGCTCGAGCAGTACTTC CASSQDDNLGLEQYF
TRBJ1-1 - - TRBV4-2 TGTGCCAGCGGAGGAGTGGCGGGCCTTGAAGCTTTCTTT CASGGVAGLEAFF
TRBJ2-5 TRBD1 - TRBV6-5 TGTGCCAGCAGTTACTCGGGACAGATACAAGAGACCCAGTACTTC CASSYSGQIQETQYF
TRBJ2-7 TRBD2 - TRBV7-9 TGTGCCAGCAGCTTAGAACTAGCGGGACCCTACGAGCAGTACTTC CASSLELAGPYEQYF
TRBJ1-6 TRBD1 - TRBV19 TGTGCCAGTAGTATTCGACAGGGGAATAATTCACCCCTCCACTTT CASSIRQGNNSPLHF
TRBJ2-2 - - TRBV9 TGTGCCAGCAGCGTAGGCAGCGGACCGAGCACCGGGGAGCTGTTTTTT CASSVGSGPSTGELFF
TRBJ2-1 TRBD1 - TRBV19 TGTGCCAGTAGGTCGGACAGGGGGTCTGATGAGCAGTTCTTC CASRSDRGSDEQFF
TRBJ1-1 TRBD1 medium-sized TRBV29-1 TGCAGCGTAGTGGACAGGAGAATCATGAACACTGAAGCTTTCTTT CSVVDRRIMNTEAFF
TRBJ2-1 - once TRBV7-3 TGTGCCAGCAGCTTATCGGGGGAGGCCTGGGGAGACAATGAGCAGTTCTTC CASSLSGEAWGDNEQFF
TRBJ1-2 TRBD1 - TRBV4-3 TGCGCCAGCAGGCCCCAGGGGGCACGAGGCTACACCTTC CASRPQGARGYTF
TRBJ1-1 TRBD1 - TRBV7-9 TGTGCCAGCAGTCCAACAGGGGAGACTGAAGCTTTCTTT CASSPTGETEAFF
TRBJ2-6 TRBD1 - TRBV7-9 TGTGCCAGCAGACCACAGGGGTCGGTGGCTGGGGCCAACGTCCTGACTTTC CASRPQGSVAGANVLTF
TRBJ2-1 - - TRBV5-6 TGTGCCAGCAGCTTGGAGGGGCCATCGTCCTACAATGAGCAGTTCTTC CASSLEGPSSYNEQFF